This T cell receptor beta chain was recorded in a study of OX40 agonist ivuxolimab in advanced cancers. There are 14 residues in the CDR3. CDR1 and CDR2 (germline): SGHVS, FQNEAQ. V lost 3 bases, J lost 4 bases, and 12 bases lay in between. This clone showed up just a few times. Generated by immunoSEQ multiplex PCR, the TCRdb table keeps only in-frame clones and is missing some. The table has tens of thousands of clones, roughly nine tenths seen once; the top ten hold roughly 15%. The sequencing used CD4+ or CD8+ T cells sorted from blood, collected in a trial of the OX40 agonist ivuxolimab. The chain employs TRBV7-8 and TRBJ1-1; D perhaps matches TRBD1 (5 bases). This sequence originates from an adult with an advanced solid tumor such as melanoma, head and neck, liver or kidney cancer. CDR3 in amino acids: CASSLGQGRTEAFF. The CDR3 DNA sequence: TGTGCCAGCAGCTTGGGGCAGGGACGCACTGAAGCTTTCTTT.